The clone carrying this T cell receptor (beta chain) has just one count. Its antigen remains unknown. These data come from a study of Ad26.COV2.S vaccination and SARS-CoV-2 variants. At the level of the study: Donor got 5x10^10 or 1x10^11 viral particles of Ad26.COV2.S. Study-level findings and limits: Overall T cell responses may have been underestimated by the analyses of TCR breadth and depth.

The treatment denotes: some 20 received Ad26.COV2.S at low or high dose, single or two shots; about 5 received placebo; per-sample allocation not given. Collection of the samples took place on day 63 after the first injection of vaccine or placebo. TCRdb's table, derived via immunoSEQ multiplex PCR, lists solely in-frame clones and lacks some. Of roughly 450,000 clones detected, about nine tenths appear once; the ten largest clones hold 10% to 15%. Germline V gene data show CDR1 as SGHRS and CDR2 as YFSETQ. Trimming removed 1 base from V and 2 bases from J; junction bases left unmatched: 6. The CDR3 length is 17 residues.

Sequences were derived from peripheral blood, sampled in a trial of Ad26.COV2.S vaccine versus placebo. The receptor was derived from a person aged 18-60 years who received the Ad26.COV2.S COVID-19 vaccine or a placebo. The J gene is TRBJ2-3, the V gene TRBV5-1, with 11 bases lining up with TRBD2. The CDR3 reads CASSLTGTSGTTDTQYF. In DNA, the CDR3 is TGCGCCAGCAGCTTGACCGGGACTAGCGGCACCACAGATACGCAGTATTTT.